The rows below give T cell receptor beta chains drawn from one sample of a study of blood T cell repertoires in COVID-19. Assay used: immunoSEQ multiplex PCR; TCRdb lists only in-frame clones, some missing. The table lists about 100,000 clones, 84% of them singletons. The sample taken for sequencing was peripheral blood. These receptors were collected from a man aged 70-80 years with active or convalescent COVID-19. CDR3s leave out the opening cysteine and the closing phenylalanine or tryptophan. Each record gives: D gene, clone size, V gene, CDR3 protein. A D gene is named only where the DNA matches it firmly. Only part of the rows carry a size: once, few, many, or a class if the clone is expanded.

>-|-|TRBV19
ASSYGMYERNTIY
>TRBD1|once|TRBV6-5
ASSYSGDRDSEQF
>-|once|TRBV4-1
ASSLSREGYSEAF
>-|-|TRBV11-2
ASSSWGGYT
>-|-|TRBV30
AWSDGLNQPQH
>TRBD2|-|TRBV7-2
ASSSAAGGVETQY
>-|-|TRBV30
AWSFGGTETQY
>-|-|TRBV19
ASKGLGQGYGYT
>-|-|TRBV30
AWSVVKGGAGTDTQY
>-|-|TRBV30
AFDRMNTEAF
>TRBD1|-|TRBV5-1
ASSPGQRETQY
>TRBD1|once|TRBV6-6
ASSLSTGLAEQY
>TRBD2|-|TRBV5-4
ASSPVGLAVSETQY
>TRBD1|-|TRBV5-1
ASSLETGTSYNEQF
>-|-|TRBV2
ASRKEAQGGEKLF
>-|-|TRBV30
AWSGGTEPQH
>-|few|TRBV2
ASSEIYSNQPQH
>-|-|TRBV6-5
ASSPVGATYQPQH
>-|-|TRBV9
ASSIGAVGRGYT
>-|few|TRBV24-1
ATSVGARYGYT
>-|-|TRBV14
ASSLTRRTSSYEQY
>-|-|TRBV27
ASSSPGLRPQY
>-|-|TRBV28
ASRPLRVESPLH
>-|-|TRBV19
ASSIEGRAADTQY
>-|-|TRBV3-1/TRBV3-2
ASSPKGSNSPLH
>-|-|TRBV5-1
ASSPEGSPLH
>-|-|TRBV5-1
ASSLGQGLGYGYT
>TRBD1|-|TRBV5-1
ASSLGQGATEAF
>TRBD1|-|TRBV11-2
ASSPGQRIYEQY
>-|-|TRBV6-6
ASSYSQGTEKLF
>-|few|TRBV6-5
ASSYGSGNNQPQH
>TRBD1|-|TRBV5-1
ASSGQGGTYEQY
>TRBD2|-|TRBV7-8
AAGGMAYNEQF
>-|-|TRBV9
ASSATLGTGNTGELF
>-|-|TRBV5-5
ASSAGGIGNTIY
>-|few|TRBV19
ASSIQGRPQPQH
>TRBD1|-|TRBV7-2
ASSFGTGDKLF
>-|-|TRBV5-1
ASSLEGTGGIQY
>-|-|TRBV28
ASSAPGRGYT
>-|-|TRBV9
ASSVGGTPQETQY
>TRBD1|-|TRBV19
ASSIRYRGGNQPQH
>TRBD1|once|TRBV9
ASSVSSSVRTGGNTIY
>-|-|TRBV30
AWSVRGNTEAF
>TRBD2|once|TRBV7-2
ASSFRGGASGGIQQTQY
>TRBD1|-|TRBV28
ASSLQGAPREGYT
>TRBD1|-|TRBV11-2
ASSSTGEGATEAF
>-|-|TRBV18
ASSPPAGNTEAF